The T cell receptor (beta chain) under discussion was sequenced for a study of OX40 agonist ivuxolimab in advanced cancers. Study summary: At doses from 0.01 to 10 mg/kg, patients were given intravenous ivuxolimab every 2 weeks. Having had anti-PD-1, anti-PD-L1 or anti-CTLA-4 therapy before was allowed, and about 40% had some. Study outcomes and limitations: On average, a greater number of expanded clones characterised CD8+ T cells relative to CD4+. Some nonresponders likewise displayed low normalized T-cell clonal expansion.

This table comes from immunoSEQ multiplex PCR, and its TCRdb copy is limited to in-frame clones, with some not included. Of under 60,000 clones listed, roughly 94% are singletons. V lost 1 base to trimming and J lost 5 bases, with 11 bases between them. CDR3 length: 14 residues. CDR1 and CDR2 (germline): MNHEY, SMNVEV (reference sequence). As regards this clone: Its matching antigen is unknown.

Source: CD4+ or CD8+ T cells sorted from blood, taken in a trial of the OX40 agonist ivuxolimab. This rearrangement joins TRBV27 to TRBJ2-5; D is unclear. This clonotype was obtained from an adult with an advanced solid tumor such as melanoma, head and neck, liver or kidney cancer. Here the CDR3 DNA reads TGTGCCAGCAGTTTATGGGCCGACGGGGAGACCCAGTACTTC. The encoded protein is CASSLWADGETQYF.